This T cell receptor (beta chain) emerged from a study of T cell changes during pregnancy in multiple sclerosis. TCRdb keeps only in-frame clones here, not all; method: immunoSEQ multiplex PCR. Among 40,000 to 45,000 clones listed, approximately 92% were seen once. The V gene lost 5 bases and the J gene lost 2 bases, with 13 bases spanning the gap. From germline, CDR1 is LNHDA and CDR2 SQIVND (reference sequence). The CDR3 has 16 amino acids. Sequences were derived from CD4+ T cells from peripheral blood mononuclear cells, sampled in the first trimester of pregnancy. This sequence was found in a female donor with multiple sclerosis, enrolled in a pregnancy study. The chain joins TRBV19 to TRBJ2-6; D possibly corresponds to TRBD2 (5 bases). The CDR3 coding sequence is TGTGCCAGTAGTTTCGGACGGAGGACTGGGGCCAACGTCCTGACTTTC. This codes for CASSFGRRTGANVLTF.